These 14 T cell receptor beta chains were all obtained from the same sample, sequenced in a study of regulatory T cells in long-lasting Graves disease. Through Arm-PCR of CDR3 regions and iRepertoire HTBI primers, TCR beta libraries were built. Each CDR3 protein gets one entry after TCRdb re-called the multiplex PCR reads with MiXCR. The data hold some 330,000 distinct CDR3 sequences, with 20% to 25% observed a single time. As to time point: persistent/refractory GD, antithyroid drugs over 5 years with positive TRAb. With RNA extracted from PBMCs as input, the TCR library was made. The sequenced sample was peripheral blood mononuclear cells (PBMCs), obtained when the disease was refractory, from a patient treated with antithyroid drugs. Receptors were obtained from a woman aged 35 to 49 with Graves disease.

The rearrangement links TRBV10-3 to TRBJ1-6; TRBD1 agrees at 11 bases. Germline lookup yields CDR1 ENHRY and CDR2 SYGVKD. The CDR3 has 14 residues. Trimming took 6 bases from V and 6 from J; bases not matched to a gene: 1. CDR3 sequence reads: CAIRGTGGNSPLHF. CDR3 nucleotides: TGTGCCATCAGGGGGACAGGGGGTAATTCACCCCTCCACTTT.

The table lists this clonotype with a few counts. A read error is possible here, since a much larger clone lies one base away. The V call is TRBV12-3 or TRBV12-4, the J call TRBJ1-1, with D uncertain. Trimming stripped 3 bases from V and 3 bases from J, with 14 bases between. The CDR3 is made up of 15 amino acids. The CDR3 reads CASSFWGWADTEAFF. The CDR3, as DNA: TGTGCCAGCAGTTTTTGGGGTTGGGCGGACACTGAAGCTTTCTTT.

This clonotype was recorded a few times. V and J are TRBV2 and TRBJ2-3; D is undetermined. From germline, CDR1 is SNHLY and CDR2 FYNNEI. There are 15 residues in the CDR3. The V end was cut by 2 bases, the J end by 3 bases, with 12 bases between. The CDR3 bases are TGTGCCAGCAGTGAATTTGGTAGTAGGACAGATACGCAGTATTTT. Its protein is CASSEFGSRTDTQYF. The variable domain in full, with the rest retrieved from reference TRBV2 and TRBJ2-3, is EPEVTQTPSHQVTQMGQEVILRCVPISNHLYFYWYRQILGQKVEFLVSFYNNEISEKSEIFDDQFSVERPDGSNFTLKIRSTKLEDSAMYFCASSEFGSRTDTQYFGPGTRLTVL.

This clonotype has at least ten counts. This sequence joins TRBV12-3 or TRBV12-4 and TRBJ1-1, with D maybe TRBD1 (5 bases). V lost 7 bases and J 6 bases, leaving 15 bases between the germline ends. This CDR3 comprises 13 residues. CDR3 protein: CASTLRQGSEAFF. The CDR3 nucleotides are TGTGCCAGCACCCTTAGGCAGGGCTCTGAAGCTTTCTTT.

The chain recombines TRBV28 with TRBJ2-7; D gene uncertain. The DNA end is a closer match to TRBJ2-1, so the J assignment may be wrong. The V gene's germline CDR1 is MDHEN and CDR2 SYDVKM. This CDR3 region has 11 residues. CDR3 protein: CASTTFYEQFF. In nucleotides, the CDR3 is TGTGCCAGCACCACCTTCTACGAGCAGTTCTTC.

This clonotype was counted many times. J is TRBJ2-7 and V is TRBV28; a weak D match, TRBD1 (6 bases). Trimming stripped 6 bases from V and 1 base from J, with 16 bases between. CDR3 length: 15 residues. Germline CDR1 MDHEN, CDR2 SYDVKM. The CDR3 DNA reads as TGTGCCAGCAGGGAACCGGGACAAGGGTCCTACGAGCAGTACTTC. This encodes CASREPGQGSYEQYF.

This clonotype was recorded at least ten times. This chain joins TRBV20-1 and TRBJ2-5; 8 nucleotides match TRBD2. The CDR3 contains 15 residues. The V gene's germline CDR1 is DFQATT and CDR2 SNEGSKA (reference sequence). With V trimmed by 6 bases and J by 5 bases, 14 bases remained unmatched. The CDR3 reads CSAIPQAGAEETQYF. The CDR3 nucleotides read TGCAGTGCCATCCCTCAAGCGGGAGCGGAGGAGACCCAGTACTTC.

This chain links TRBV2 with TRBJ2-7, with 11 bases matching TRBD2. This CDR3 comprises 15 residues. The V gene's germline CDR1 is SNHLY and CDR2 FYNNEI. J lost 6 bases, V lost 6 bases, and 10 bases had no gene match. The CDR3 is CASSPLTSGSREQYF. The DNA of the CDR3 is TGTGCCAGCAGCCCACTCACTAGCGGGAGTCGCGAGCAGTACTTC.

This clonotype showed up many times. The V call is TRBV20-1, the J call TRBJ1-2; D is perhaps TRBD1 (6 bases). In germline, CDR1 is DFQATT, CDR2 SNEGSKA (reference sequence). Trimming removed 1 base at V and 4 bases at J, with 13 bases between. The CDR3 spans 14 residues. The CDR3 is CSARGESGVYGYTF. The CDR3 nucleotides read TGCAGTGCTAGAGGGGAGTCAGGGGTCTATGGCTACACCTTC.

This clonotype has ten or more counts. The J gene is TRBJ2-5, the V gene TRBV28; no definite D call. The CDR3 covers 13 residues. Trimming took 5 bases from V and 0 from J, leaving 7 bases between them. From germline, CDR1 is MDHEN and CDR2 SYDVKM. In nucleotides, the CDR3 is TGTGCCAGCAGTAAGGCAGACCAAGAGACCCAGTACTTC. It yields the protein CASSKADQETQYF.

This clonotype has just a few counts. The chain recombines TRBV5-1 with TRBJ2-7; TRBD2 might be the D (6 bases). Between the trimmed V and J ends, which lost 1 base and 3 bases, there was a span of 17 bases. The CDR3 contains 16 residues. CDR1 and CDR2 from the germline V gene are SGHRS and YFSETQ. CDR3 amino acids: CASSLLRDSRDYEQYF. The CDR3 nucleotides read TGCGCCAGCAGCTTGTTACGGGACTCTCGAGACTACGAGCAGTACTTC.

V is TRBV6-5 and J is TRBJ2-2, with D tentatively TRBD1 (6 bases). Trimming took 0 bases from V and 1 from J, leaving 21 bases between them. There are 20 residues in the CDR3. Germline CDR1 and CDR2: MNHEY and SVGAGI. Here the CDR3 DNA reads TGTGCCAGCAGTTACTCAGATTCCAGCAAGGGGGTGGGGAACACCGGGGAGCTGTTTTTT. Translation gives CASSYSDSSKGVGNTGELFF.

This chain connects TRBV28 to TRBJ2-3, with 7 bases fitting TRBD1. Germline CDR1 MDHEN, CDR2 SYDVKM. This CDR3 region has 17 residues. With 6 bases clipped from V and 4 bases from J, the junction kept 16 bases outside the gene matches. In DNA, the CDR3 is TGTGCCAGCAGCACCGCCGTAGGGACAGATTTTTCAGATACGCAGTATTTT. It codes for CASSTAVGTDFSDTQYF. The full variable domain, with the rest looked up from reference TRBV28 and TRBJ2-3, is DVKVTQSSRYLVKRTGEKVFLECVQDMDHENMFWYRQDPGLGLRLIYFSYDVKMKEKGDIPEGYSVSREKKERFSLILESASTNQTSMYLCASSTAVGTDFSDTQYFGPGTRLTVL.

J is TRBJ2-2 and V is TRBV7-9; 9 positions agree with TRBD2. Trimming at V came to 5 bases and at J to 6 bases, leaving 4 bases not matched to a gene. Germline values: CDR1 SEHNR, CDR2 FQNEAQ (reference sequence). This CDR3 region has 14 residues. CDR3 in amino acids: CASSQAGGPGELFF. CDR3 DNA: TGTGCCAGCAGCCAAGCGGGAGGACCCGGGGAGCTGTTTTTT. Based on the CDR3 plus reference TRBV7-9 and TRBJ2-2, the full variable domain is DTGVSQNPRHKITKRGQNVTFRCDPISEHNRLYWYRQTLGQGPEFLTYFQNEAQLEKSRLLSDRFSAERPKGSFSTLEIQRTEQGDSAMYLCASSQAGGPGELFFGEGSRLTVL.